This paragraph reports one T cell receptor (beta chain). Its specificity is unknown. These data originate in a study of T cell clones after liver transplantation. In the study overall: Three of eight recipients were HCV-positive; others had non-autoimmune, non-viral indications. Tolerant meant at least one year fully off immunosuppression without liver enzymes above twice normal. Findings and limits, study-wide: In a couple of subjects, few donor cells limited the measurable donor-reactive repertoire. Post-transplant, graft-donor-reactive CD4 TCRbeta sequences in blood dropped significantly in 5 of 8 subjects.

Using immunoSEQ multiplex PCR, the repertoire was profiled, and TCRdb retains in-frame clones only, with some absent. This sample has under 150,000 clones; about nine tenths occur once, and the top ten carry 0.83%. This CDR3 region has 15 residues. Germline CDR1 reads SGHVS; CDR2 reads FNYEAQ. Trimming left V 0 bases short and J 4 bases short, with 11 bases between. The starting material was CD4+ T cells from blood, obtained 12 months after liver transplant. This rearrangement joins TRBV7-6 to TRBJ2-3, with D tentatively TRBD2 (6 bases). This TCR was sampled from a human patient who received a liver transplant. Some T cells could come from the graft donor. In DNA, the CDR3 is TGTGCCAGCAGCTTAGCGTCAGGGAGGCCAGATACGCAGTATTTT. Translating gives CASSLASGRPDTQYF.